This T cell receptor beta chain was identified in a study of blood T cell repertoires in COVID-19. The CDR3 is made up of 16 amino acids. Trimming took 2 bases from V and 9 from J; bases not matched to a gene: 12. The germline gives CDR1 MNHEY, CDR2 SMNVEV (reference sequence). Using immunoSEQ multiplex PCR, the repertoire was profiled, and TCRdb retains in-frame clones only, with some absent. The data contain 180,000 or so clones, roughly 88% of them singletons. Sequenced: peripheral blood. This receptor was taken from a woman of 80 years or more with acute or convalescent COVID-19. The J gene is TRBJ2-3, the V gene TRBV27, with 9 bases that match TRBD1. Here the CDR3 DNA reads TGTGCCAGCAGTTTAAACCGCGGGACAGGGATGGGGACGCAGTATTTT. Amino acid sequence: CASSLNRGTGMGTQYF.